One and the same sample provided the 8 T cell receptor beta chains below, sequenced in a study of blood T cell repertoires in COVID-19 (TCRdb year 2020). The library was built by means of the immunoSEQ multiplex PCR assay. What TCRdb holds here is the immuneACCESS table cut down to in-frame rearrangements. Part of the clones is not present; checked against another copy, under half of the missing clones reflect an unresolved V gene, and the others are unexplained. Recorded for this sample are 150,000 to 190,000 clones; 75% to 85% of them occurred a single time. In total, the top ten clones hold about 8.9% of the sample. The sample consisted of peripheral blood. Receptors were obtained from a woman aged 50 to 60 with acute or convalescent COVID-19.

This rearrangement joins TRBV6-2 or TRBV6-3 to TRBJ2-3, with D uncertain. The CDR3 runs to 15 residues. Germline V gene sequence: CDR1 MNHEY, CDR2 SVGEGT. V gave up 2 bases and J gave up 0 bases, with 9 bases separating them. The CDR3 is CASSYPLLSTDTQYF. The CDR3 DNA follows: TGTGCCAGCAGTTACCCTTTACTTAGCACAGATACGCAGTATTTT.

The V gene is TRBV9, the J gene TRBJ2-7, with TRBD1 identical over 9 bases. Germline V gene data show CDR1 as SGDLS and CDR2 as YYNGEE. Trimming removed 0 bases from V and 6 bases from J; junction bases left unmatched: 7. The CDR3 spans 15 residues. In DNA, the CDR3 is TGTGCCAGCAGCGTAGGTGTACAGGGGGCGCGCGAGCAGTACTTC. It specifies CASSVGVQGAREQYF.

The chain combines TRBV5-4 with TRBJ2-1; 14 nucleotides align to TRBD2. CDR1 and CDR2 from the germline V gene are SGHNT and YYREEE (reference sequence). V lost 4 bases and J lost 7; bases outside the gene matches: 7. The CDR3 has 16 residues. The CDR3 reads CASSPGTSGRMNEQFF. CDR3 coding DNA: TGTGCCAGCAGCCCTGGGACTAGCGGGAGAATGAATGAGCAGTTCTTC.

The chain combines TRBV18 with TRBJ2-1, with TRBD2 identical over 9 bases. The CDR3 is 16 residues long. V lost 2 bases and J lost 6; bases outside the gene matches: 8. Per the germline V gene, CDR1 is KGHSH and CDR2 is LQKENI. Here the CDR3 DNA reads TGTGCCAGCTCACCAGTGGGGACTAGCCCAATCAATGAGCAGTTCTTC. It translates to CASSPVGTSPINEQFF.

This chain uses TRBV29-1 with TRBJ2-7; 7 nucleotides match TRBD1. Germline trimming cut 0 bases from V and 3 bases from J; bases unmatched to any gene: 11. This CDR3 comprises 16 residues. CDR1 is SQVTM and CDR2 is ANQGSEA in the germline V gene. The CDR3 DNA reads TGCAGCGTTGAAGATGGAAAGACAGGGAGCTTCTACGAGCAGTACTTC. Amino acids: CSVEDGKTGSFYEQYF.

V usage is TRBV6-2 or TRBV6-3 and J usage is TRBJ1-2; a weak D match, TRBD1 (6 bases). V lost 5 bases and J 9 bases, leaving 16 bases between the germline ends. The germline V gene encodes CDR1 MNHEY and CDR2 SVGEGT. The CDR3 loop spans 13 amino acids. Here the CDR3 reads CASSQTLQGSYTF. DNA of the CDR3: TGTGCCAGCAGTCAGACGTTACAGGGAAGCTACACCTTC.

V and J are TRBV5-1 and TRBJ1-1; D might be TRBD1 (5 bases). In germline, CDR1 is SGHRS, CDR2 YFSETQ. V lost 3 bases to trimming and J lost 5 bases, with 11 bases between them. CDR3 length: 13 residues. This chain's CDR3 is CASSWEGRTEAFF. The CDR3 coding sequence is TGCGCCAGCAGCTGGGAGGGGCGGACTGAAGCTTTCTTT. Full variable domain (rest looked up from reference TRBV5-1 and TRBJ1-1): KAGVTQTPRYLIKTRGQQVTLSCSPISGHRSVSWYQQTPGQGLQFLFEYFSETQRNKGNFPGRFSGRQFSNSRSEMNVSTLELGDSALYLCASSWEGRTEAFFGQGTRLTVV.

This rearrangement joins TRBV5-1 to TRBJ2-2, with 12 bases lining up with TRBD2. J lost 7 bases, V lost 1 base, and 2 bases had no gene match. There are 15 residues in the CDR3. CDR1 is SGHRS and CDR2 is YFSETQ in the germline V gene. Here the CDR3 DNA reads TGCGCCAGCAGCTTGACGACTAGCGGGGGCGGGGAGCTGTTTTTT. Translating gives CASSLTTSGGGELFF.